A selection of T cell receptor beta chains follows, all from one sample in a study of T cell repertoires in enteric fever. A single record per CDR3 protein comes from TCRdb applying MiXCR to the reads. Of roughly 1,600 distinct CDR3 sequences in the sample, less than 40% are singletons; the top ten hold 15% to 20%. The sample was CCR7- CD38- CD4+ T cells from PBMCs. Receptors were obtained from a human donor with Salmonella enteric fever, either typhoid or paratyphoid (not recorded which). Each CDR3 is given with its conserved first and last residue. The D gene is left open where the match is weak. Only some rows state a clone size, as once, few, many or a class for expanded clones.

D: TRBD2
J: TRBJ2-1
V: TRBV5-1
size: few
DNA: TGCGCCAGCAGCCCCCAACTAGCGGGAGGGGTAATGAATGAGCAGTTCTTC
CDR3: CASSPQLAGGVMNEQFF

D: NA
J: TRBJ2-1
V: TRBV5-1
size: NA
DNA: TGCGCCAGCAGCGCGAGACAGGTTTCCTACAATGAGCAGTTCTTC
CDR3: CASSARQVSYNEQFF

D: NA
J: TRBJ2-3
V: TRBV2
size: NA
DNA: TGTGCCAGCAGTATCGGACTCTCAGATACGAAGTATTTT
CDR3: CASSIGLSDTKYF

D: NA
J: TRBJ1-1
V: TRBV13
size: NA
DNA: TGTGCCAGCAGCCTGGACGGTAACACTGAAGCTTTCTTT
CDR3: CASSLDGNTEAFF

D: NA
J: TRBJ1-2
V: TRBV18
size: once
DNA: TGTGCCAGCACCTATAACCGGGCAGAAGGCTACACCTTC
CDR3: CASTYNRAEGYTF

D: NA
J: TRBJ2-3
V: TRBV7-4
size: NA
DNA: TGTGCCAGCAGCTTAGGGAACAGCAACACAGATACGCAGTATTTT
CDR3: CASSLGNSNTDTQYF

D: NA
J: TRBJ1-1
V: TRBV7-6
size: NA
DNA: TGTGCCAGCAGCTTTCGAGAGCCCCATTCAGCTTTCTTT
CDR3: CASSFREPHSAFF

D: TRBD1
J: TRBJ1-1
V: TRBV12-3/TRBV12-4
size: few
DNA: TGTGCCAGCAGGCCAACCGGGACAGTCCCGAACACTGAAGCTTTCTTT
CDR3: CASRPTGTVPNTEAFF

D: NA
J: TRBJ1-1
V: TRBV6-5
size: large
DNA: TGTGCCAGCAGTTACCAGGGCCGGGTTGAAGCTTTCTTT
CDR3: CASSYQGRVEAFF

D: TRBD2
J: TRBJ2-1
V: TRBV12-5
size: NA
DNA: TGTGCTAGTGGTTTGGTAAGAAGTGGAGGACTAGTTCGGGCCAGTCCCTCCTCCTACAATGAGCAGTTCTTC
CDR3: CASGLVRSGGLVRASPSSYNEQFF

D: NA
J: TRBJ2-1
V: TRBV5-1
size: large
DNA: TGCGCCAGCAGCTGGTTCGGCAGGGTAGGAGAGCAGTTCTTC
CDR3: CASSWFGRVGEQFF

D: TRBD2
J: TRBJ2-3
V: TRBV7-2
size: few
DNA: TGTGCCAGCAGCTTCTCCGGGGGGGGTACGCAGTATTTT
CDR3: CASSFSGGGTQYF

D: NA
J: TRBJ2-7
V: TRBV18
size: NA
DNA: TGTGCCAGCTCACTAAGGAGAGACAGGGAGGGGTCCTACGAGCAGTACTTC
CDR3: CASSLRRDREGSYEQYF

D: TRBD2
J: TRBJ2-7
V: TRBV18
size: few
DNA: TGTGCCAGCTCACAGATAGCGGGAGTCCCTGCCTACGAGCAGTACTTC
CDR3: CASSQIAGVPAYEQYF

D: TRBD1
J: TRBJ2-1
V: TRBV15
size: few
DNA: TGTGCCACCAGCAGATCGGGACAGGACCCCTACAATGAGCAGTTCTTC
CDR3: CATSRSGQDPYNEQFF

D: NA
J: TRBJ2-1
V: TRBV15
size: once
DNA: TGTGCCACCAGCACCCAAGGGTGGGGTGAGCAGTTCTTC
CDR3: CATSTQGWGEQFF

D: TRBD1
J: TRBJ2-7
V: TRBV5-1
size: medium-sized
DNA: TGCGCCAGCAGCTGGGGACTGGGACAGGGAACGAACGAGCAGTACTTC
CDR3: CASSWGLGQGTNEQYF

D: NA
J: TRBJ2-1
V: TRBV5-1
size: NA
DNA: TGCGCCAGCAGCTACGGACAGAGCTCCTACAATGAGCAGTTCTTC
CDR3: CASSYGQSSYNEQFF

D: TRBD1
J: TRBJ2-1
V: TRBV5-1
size: NA
DNA: TGCGCCAGCAGCAAGGGACAGGTTTCTAGCTCCTACAATGAGCAGTTCTTC
CDR3: CASSKGQVSSSYNEQFF

D: TRBD2
J: TRBJ2-7
V: TRBV5-1
size: NA
DNA: TGCGCCAGCAGCCTACGGACTAGCGGAAGCGCGGGGGGCGAGCAGTACTTC
CDR3: CASSLRTSGSAGGEQYF

D: TRBD1
J: TRBJ1-5
V: TRBV5-1
size: NA
DNA: TGCGCCAGCAGCTTGGATGGGACAGGGGGGGGCCAGCCCCAGCATTTT
CDR3: CASSLDGTGGGQPQHF

D: TRBD2
J: TRBJ2-1
V: TRBV5-1
size: medium-sized
DNA: TGCGCCAGCAGCTTGGCACCGCGGGAGGTCATGAATGAGCAGTTCTTC
CDR3: CASSLAPREVMNEQFF

D: NA
J: TRBJ2-2
V: TRBV5-1
size: NA
DNA: NA
CDR3: CASSLARELFFF

D: NA
J: TRBJ1-1
V: TRBV18
size: few
DNA: TGTGCCAGCTCACCTCCCTCTAGCGGGAACACTGAAGCTTTCTTT
CDR3: CASSPPSSGNTEAFF

D: NA
J: TRBJ2-1
V: TRBV18
size: large
DNA: TGTGCCAGCTCACCTCAAGTTGAGCAGTTCTTC
CDR3: CASSPQVEQFF

D: NA
J: TRBJ2-5
V: TRBV5-1
size: NA
DNA: TGCGCCAGCAGCTTCCAGCCGACACAAGAGACCCAGTACTTC
CDR3: CASSFQPTQETQYF

D: TRBD2
J: TRBJ2-1
V: TRBV5-1
size: NA
DNA: TGCGCCAGCAGCTTATTAGCGGGGGGCCGGGGGACTGAGCAGTTCTTC
CDR3: CASSLLAGGRGTEQFF

D: NA
J: TRBJ1-6
V: TRBV7-3
size: few
DNA: TGTGCCAGCAGCAGGGGCCCTAATTCACCCCTCCACTTT
CDR3: CASSRGPNSPLHF

D: TRBD2
J: TRBJ2-1
V: TRBV11-1
size: few
DNA: TGTGCCAGCACATGGGGTCTAGCGGGAGCGAACGATGAGCAGTTCTTC
CDR3: CASTWGLAGANDEQFF

D: TRBD2
J: TRBJ2-3
V: TRBV5-1
size: large
DNA: TGCGCCAGCAGTTTCCTTGGCGGGAGTGGAGATACGCAGTATTTT
CDR3: CASSFLGGSGDTQYF

D: TRBD1
J: TRBJ1-1
V: TRBV5-1
size: few
DNA: TGCGCCAGCAGCTTGGGCCGGACAGGGATTAGGGTGAACACTGAAGCTTTCTTT
CDR3: CASSLGRTGIRVNTEAFF

D: NA
J: TRBJ1-1
V: TRBV5-1
size: NA
DNA: TGCGCCAGCAGCCCGAGGGAGGGGATGAACACTGAAGCTTTCTTT
CDR3: CASSPREGMNTEAFF

D: TRBD1
J: TRBJ2-5
V: TRBV19
size: NA
DNA: TGTGCCAGTAGTAGGAACAGGGGAAGAAGAGAGACCCAGTACTTC
CDR3: CASSRNRGRRETQYF

D: NA
J: TRBJ1-1
V: TRBV7-3
size: large
DNA: TGTGCCAGCAGGTTGGTGGGTGTCACTGAAGCTTTCTTT
CDR3: CASRLVGVTEAFF

D: TRBD2
J: TRBJ2-7
V: TRBV5-1
size: NA
DNA: TGCGCCAGCAGCCAGGACTATAGCGGGAGATGGAAGAGCTCCTACGAGCAGTACTTC
CDR3: CASSQDYSGRWKSSYEQYF

D: TRBD1
J: TRBJ2-3
V: TRBV7-9
size: large
DNA: TGTGCCAGCAGCCCAACGGGACAGACTAGCACAGATACGCAGTATTTT
CDR3: CASSPTGQTSTDTQYF

D: NA
J: TRBJ1-4
V: TRBV7-8
size: NA
DNA: TGTGCCAGCAGTCCCAACACTAATGAAAAACTGTTTTTT
CDR3: CASSPNTNEKLFF

D: NA
J: TRBJ2-1
V: TRBV7-6
size: medium-sized
DNA: TGTGCCAGCAGCTTAGCGAGCGGCCCTCTCAATGAGCAGTTCTTC
CDR3: CASSLASGPLNEQFF

D: TRBD2
J: TRBJ2-1
V: TRBV11-1
size: NA
DNA: TGTGCCAGCAGCTTGGGGCAGGGCTTTAGGACTAGCGATAATGAGCAGTTCTTC
CDR3: CASSLGQGFRTSDNEQFF

D: TRBD1
J: TRBJ1-1
V: TRBV5-1
size: large
DNA: TGCGCCAGCAGCAGGGACAGCGGGACTGAAGCTTTCTTT
CDR3: CASSRDSGTEAFF

D: TRBD2
J: TRBJ2-1
V: TRBV7-9
size: medium-sized
DNA: TGTGCCAGCAGCCCACGGACTAGCGGGCATTCATACAATGAGCAGTTCTTC
CDR3: CASSPRTSGHSYNEQFF